This record concerns one T cell receptor beta chain sequence. The target antigen is unknown. A much larger clone lies one base from this, so it may be a read error. Naive CD8 T cells were sorted, and the gate applied was CD8+CD4-CCR7+CD45RA+. The data belong to a study of molecular identifiers for immune sequencing clone quantification. Study-wide findings and caveats: Identical TCR molecules can share a barcode, and this sharing could underestimate highly expanded clone sizes.

From germline, CDR1 is MNHEY and CDR2 SVGAGI. This CDR3 contains 14 residues. TCRdb called the PCR reads again in MiXCR, with one record for every CDR3 protein. The sample includes around 480,000 distinct CDR3 sequences, around 23% of them seen just once. This chain links TRBV6-5 with TRBJ2-3; D is possibly TRBD2 (5 bases). What was sequenced was naive CD8+ T cells from blood, with Jurkat cell RNA spiked in. The sample's subset: FACS-sorted CD8+CD4-CCR7+CD45RA+ naive T cells. The source is a human donor in good health. Some libraries in this study had Jurkat cell RNA spiked in. The CDR3 bases are TGTGCCAGCAGTTACGGCGGGTTCACAGATTCGCAGTATTTT. This translates into CASSYGGFTDSQYF.